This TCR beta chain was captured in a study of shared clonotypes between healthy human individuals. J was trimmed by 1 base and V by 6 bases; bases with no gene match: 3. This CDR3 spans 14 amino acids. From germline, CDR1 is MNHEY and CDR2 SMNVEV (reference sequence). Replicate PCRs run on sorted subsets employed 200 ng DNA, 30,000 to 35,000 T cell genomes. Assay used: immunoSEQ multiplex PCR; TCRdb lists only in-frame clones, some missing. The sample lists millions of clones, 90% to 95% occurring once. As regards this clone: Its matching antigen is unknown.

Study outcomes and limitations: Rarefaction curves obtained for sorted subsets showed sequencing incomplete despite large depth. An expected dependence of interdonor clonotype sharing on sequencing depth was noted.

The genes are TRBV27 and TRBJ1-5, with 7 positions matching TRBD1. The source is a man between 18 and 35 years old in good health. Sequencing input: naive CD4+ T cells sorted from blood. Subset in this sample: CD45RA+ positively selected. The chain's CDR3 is CASRPGQSNQPQHF. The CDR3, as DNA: TGTGCCAGCAGACCGGGACAGAGCAATCAGCCCCAGCATTTT.